Included here is one TCR beta chain sequence, with context. On cycle 4 day 1 and cycle 7 day 1, as well as at baseline, blood was sampled. This record comes from a study of OX40 agonist ivuxolimab in advanced cancers. Study at large: Aged about 20 to 80 with a mean of around 60 years, they were roughly 83% male. Checkpoint inhibitors had been given previously to 35% to 50% of patients.

Sequencing used immunoSEQ multiplex PCR; TCRdb keeps in-frame clones, though not all of them. The repertoire consists of some 52,000 clones, with roughly nine tenths occurring once and the leading ten covering under 8.5%. Unmatched junction bases numbered 8, after V lost 4 bases and J lost 4 bases. Germline V gives CDR1 SGHVS, CDR2 FQNEAQ. This CDR3 spans 16 amino acids. The chain joins TRBV7-8 to TRBJ1-5; 9 bases match TRBD1. The receptor was derived from an adult with an advanced solid tumor such as melanoma, head and neck, liver or kidney cancer. The specimen was CD4+ or CD8+ T cells sorted from blood, collected in a trial of the OX40 agonist ivuxolimab. Here the CDR3 reads CASSSYSDRGNQPQHF. DNA for the CDR3: TGTGCCAGCAGCTCCTACTCCGACAGGGGGAATCAGCCCCAGCATTTT.